One and the same sample provided the 20 T cell receptor beta chains below, sequenced in a study of blood T cell repertoires in COVID-19. Sequencing was performed with immunoSEQ multiplex PCR; in TCRdb, only in-frame clones are kept and a portion is missing. The table has about 250,000 clones, around nine tenths seen once. Sequencing used peripheral blood. The receptors shown here come from a middle-aged woman who had recovered from COVID-19.

The DNA for the CDR3 is TGTGCCGGCAAGGGTGGGCAAGCGGGGCTGTACAATGAGCAGTTCTTC. Translating it yields CAGKGGQAGLYNEQFF. The V gene is TRBV2, the J gene TRBJ2-1; 7 bases fit TRBD2. With V trimmed by 11 bases and J by 4 bases, 17 bases remained unmatched. CDR1 SNHLY and CDR2 FYNNEI come from the germline V gene. The CDR3 spans 16 residues. Full variable domain (missing parts from reference TRBV2 and TRBJ2-1): EPEVTQTPSHQVTQMGQEVILRCVPISNHLYFYWYRQILGQKVEFLVSFYNNEISEKSEIFDDQFSVERPDGSNFTLKIRSTKLEDSAMYFCAGKGGQAGLYNEQFFGPGTRLTVL.

The genes are TRBV28 and TRBJ1-2; TRBD1 matches 9 bases. V lost 6 bases to trimming and J lost 2 bases; unmatched junction nucleotides: 7. Germline V gene sequence: CDR1 MDHEN, CDR2 SYDVKM. CDR3 size: 15 residues. The CDR3, as DNA: TGTGCCAGCAGCCGAGGGGACAGGGACAACTATGGCTACACCTTC. Encoded protein: CASSRGDRDNYGYTF.

J is TRBJ2-1 and V is TRBV27; D not resolved. Germline V gives CDR1 MNHEY, CDR2 SMNVEV (reference sequence). This CDR3 is built from 17 residues. Trimming took off 8 bases at V and 7 bases at J, with 27 bases between the two ends. The chain's CDR3 is CASGPVARVTGSNEQFF. CDR3 DNA sequence: TGTGCCAGCGGCCCTGTGGCCCGGGTGACCGGATCGAATGAGCAGTTCTTC.

The V call is TRBV5-4, the J call TRBJ2-7; 7 bases agree with TRBD1. The V and J ends lost 2 bases and 2 bases, in that order; junction bases with no gene match: 4. CDR1 and CDR2 (germline): SGHNT, YYREEE (reference sequence). The CDR3 length is 14 residues. The CDR3 loop reads CASSLRDRPYEQYF. Written as DNA, the CDR3 is TGTGCCAGCAGCTTACGGGACAGACCCTACGAGCAGTACTTC.

This rearrangement joins TRBV5-1 to TRBJ1-2; 10 bases align to TRBD1. The germline V gene has CDR1 SGHRS and CDR2 YFSETQ. With 4 bases clipped from V and 3 bases from J, the junction kept 0 bases outside the gene matches. The CDR3 is made up of 13 amino acids. CDR3 region: CASSGQGDYGYTF. As DNA, the CDR3 is TGCGCCAGCAGCGGACAGGGGGACTATGGCTACACCTTC. Full variable domain (rest looked up from reference TRBV5-1 and TRBJ1-2): KAGVTQTPRYLIKTRGQQVTLSCSPISGHRSVSWYQQTPGQGLQFLFEYFSETQRNKGNFPGRFSGRQFSNSRSEMNVSTLELGDSALYLCASSGQGDYGYTFGSGTRLTVV.

J is TRBJ1-5 and V is TRBV18; D gene uncertain. The CDR3 runs 15 residues. Trimming stripped 0 bases from V and 5 bases from J, with 11 bases between. Germline V gene lookup returns CDR1 KGHSH and CDR2 LQKENI. The CDR3 nucleotides read TGTGCCAGCTCACCACCTTCTAGCCCCGATCAGCCCCAGCATTTT. It is translated as CASSPPSSPDQPQHF.

The V call is TRBV2, the J call TRBJ1-1, with D unresolved. Germline CDR1 SNHLY, CDR2 FYNNEI. V was shortened by 8 bases and J by 3 bases, with 10 bases between the two germline ends. The CDR3 totals 12 residues. DNA for the CDR3: TGTGCCAGCGGGAGACCAGACACTGAAGCTTTCTTT. It specifies CASGRPDTEAFF.

The J gene is TRBJ1-2, the V gene TRBV24-1, with D possibly being TRBD1 (6 bases). The CDR3 loop spans 13 amino acids. The V gene's germline CDR1 is KGHDR and CDR2 SFDVKD. The germline V and J ends were trimmed by 0 bases and 8 bases, with 9 bases remaining between them. The CDR3 spells CATSDLTGYGYTF. In DNA, the CDR3 is TGTGCCACCAGTGATTTGACAGGGTACGGCTACACCTTC.

V is TRBV5-1 and J is TRBJ2-3; D may be TRBD1 (5 bases). V dropped 4 bases and J dropped 4 bases, with 13 bases sitting between them. The CDR3 consists of 14 residues. Germline V CDR1 and CDR2: SGHRS, YFSETQ. The CDR3 loop reads CASSPGQEADTQYF. As DNA, the CDR3 is TGCGCCAGCAGCCCCGGACAAGAGGCAGATACGCAGTATTTT.

This clone has a single count. This sequence joins TRBV6-5 and TRBJ2-7, with 15 bases fitting TRBD2. Losses at the gene ends were 6 bases for V and 7 bases for J; bases not matched to a gene: 7. In germline, CDR1 is MNHEY, CDR2 SVGAGI. This CDR3 contains 15 residues. CDR3 region: CASRWGLAGGGEQYF. The CDR3 coding sequence is TGTGCCAGCAGGTGGGGACTAGCGGGAGGCGGGGAGCAGTACTTC.

The chain employs TRBV10-3 and TRBJ2-7, with 8 bases matching TRBD2. Trimming removed 0 bases from V and 7 bases from J; junction bases left unmatched: 17. The CDR3 spans 18 residues. The germline V gene encodes CDR1 ENHRY and CDR2 SYGVKD. CDR3 sequence (DNA): TGTGCCATCAGTGAGTCAGCTGGGAAGAGCGGGAGTCCGGGAGAGCAGTACTTC. Translation: CAISESAGKSGSPGEQYF.

The J gene is TRBJ2-5, the V gene TRBV6-4, with 15 nucleotides matching TRBD2. Germline values: CDR1 MRHNA, CDR2 SNTAGT. V shed 6 bases and J 5 bases; nucleotides not matched to a gene: 4. The CDR3 has 15 amino acids. The DNA of the CDR3 is TGTGCCAGCAGCAGGACTAGCGGGAGGGCTGAGACCCAGTACTTC. This translates into CASSRTSGRAETQYF.

CDR3 sequence (DNA): TGCAGTGCTAGTAGGCCTAGCGGGCTGGGGCTACAAGAGACCCAGTACTTC. Encoded protein: CSASRPSGLGLQETQYF. The genes are TRBV20-1 and TRBJ2-5, with 8 bases fitting TRBD2. Germline V CDR1 and CDR2: DFQATT, SNEGSKA (reference sequence). J was trimmed by 2 bases and V by 3 bases; bases with no gene match: 14. This CDR3 region has 17 residues.

This clone was counted once. The V gene is TRBV10-3, the J gene TRBJ2-5, with D possibly being TRBD1 (5 bases). The CDR3 is 13 amino acids. Trimming stripped 2 bases from V and 1 base from J, with 5 bases between. The germline gives CDR1 ENHRY, CDR2 SYGVKD. Written as DNA, the CDR3 is TGTGCCATCAGTGAGACAGGCCAAGAGACCCAGTACTTC. Translated: CAISETGQETQYF.

The CDR3 region is CASSGSLNTGELFF. The CDR3 DNA reads TGTGCCAGCAGCGGGAGTCTGAACACCGGGGAGCTGTTTTTT. The chain recombines TRBV19 with TRBJ2-2, with 8 bases fitting TRBD2. Per the germline V gene, CDR1 is LNHDA and CDR2 is SQIVND (reference sequence). The CDR3 covers 14 residues. V dropped 9 bases and J dropped 1; count of bases not matched to a gene: 4.

The chain recombines TRBV3-1 (or the pseudogene TRBV3-2) with TRBJ2-3; the D gene is possibly TRBD2 (5 bases). V was cut by 1 base and J by 4 bases, with 15 bases left in between. This CDR3 is built from 16 residues. Germline-derived CDR1 and CDR2 are LGHDT and YNNKEL (reference sequence). The DNA of the CDR3 is TGTGCCAGCAGCCAAGGGTCCCGAGGGTTTTCAGATACGCAGTATTTT. Translated, it gives CASSQGSRGFSDTQYF.

V gene TRBV19 combines with J gene TRBJ1-3, with D hard to call. This CDR3 contains 15 residues. CDR1 and CDR2 from the germline V gene are LNHDA and SQIVND (reference sequence). Between the trimmed V and J ends, which lost 4 bases and 0 bases, there was a span of 10 bases. CDR3 sequence reads: CASSTRPGSGNTIYF. CDR3 nucleotide sequence: TGTGCCAGTAGTACCCGACCAGGCTCTGGAAACACCATATATTTT.

The chain couples TRBV27 to TRBJ1-1, with a weak D call TRBD1 (6 bases). Germline CDR1 MNHEY, CDR2 SMNVEV (reference sequence). The CDR3 is made up of 13 amino acids. V was cut by 0 bases and J by 8 bases, with 10 bases left in between. This chain's CDR3 is CASSLSRTEEAFF. The CDR3 DNA is TGTGCCAGCAGTTTATCGAGGACAGAAGAAGCTTTCTTT.

This sequence joins TRBV19 and TRBJ1-4; D remains unclear. In germline, CDR1 is LNHDA, CDR2 SQIVND (reference sequence). The CDR3 length is 15 residues. V lost 4 bases and J 2 bases, leaving 11 bases between the germline ends. The CDR3: CASSTGGGTNEKLFF. The CDR3 DNA is TGTGCCAGTAGTACTGGCGGCGGGACTAATGAAAAACTGTTTTTT.

The chain employs TRBV27 and TRBJ2-7, with TRBD1 as a possible D gene (7 bases). Trimming took off 6 bases at V and 1 base at J, with 10 bases between the two ends. This CDR3 has 13 amino acids. The germline CDR1 and CDR2 sequences are MNHEY and SMNVEV (reference sequence). Here the CDR3 reads CASRRDSSYEQYF. CDR3 DNA sequence: TGTGCCAGCAGGCGGGACAGTTCCTACGAGCAGTACTTC.